This T cell receptor (beta chain) was captured in a study of monozygotic twins with inflammatory bowel disease. Study-wide findings and caveats: Since immunosuppressive treatments differed, patient repertoires may have gained added variability. Inverse Simpson values showed less TCRbeta diversity in IBD patients than in their healthy co-twins.

Concerning this clonotype itself: Its antigen is unknown.

Amplification of TCRalpha and TCRbeta cDNA involved two nested PCRs that ran for about 15 and 9 cycles. TCRdb reprocessed the 5' RACE reads and reports one entry per CDR3 protein, with no DNA. This table lists 400,000 or so distinct CDR3 sequences. The CDR3 is made up of 12 amino acids. Germline CDR1 LGHNT, CDR2 FRNRAP. This sequence was found in a human donor with ulcerative colitis or Crohn's disease, or a healthy co-twin of an affected twin (not recorded which). This chain links TRBV12-5 with TRBJ2-7. The source material was blood. The CDR3: CASGWGDYEQYF. The whole variable domain, remainder taken from reference TRBV12-5 and TRBJ2-7, is DARVTQTPRHKVTEMGQEVTMRCQPILGHNTVFWYRQTMMQGLELLAYFRNRAPLDDSGMPKDRFSAEMPDATLATLKIQPSEPRDSAVYFCASGWGDYEQYFGPGTRLTVT.